Given below is one T cell receptor (beta chain) in context. The data were produced by immunoSEQ multiplex PCR, yet TCRdb's version contains in-frame clones alone and is incomplete. The data show 300,000 to 450,000 clones, more than 70% seen once. The V end was cut by 4 bases, the J end by 5 bases, with 18 bases between. This CDR3 has 16 amino acids. The germline gives CDR1 SGHTA, CDR2 FQGNSA. These data belong to a study of blood T cell repertoires in COVID-19. Study information: From T cells, B-cell-depleted T cells, or PBMCs came the material, which was cDNA or gDNA.

Cohorts were assigned according to the clinical history that participants reported. V gene TRBV7-2 combines with J gene TRBJ2-1; D is perhaps TRBD2 (6 bases). This sequence originates from a woman between 18 and 30 years old who had recovered from COVID-19. Sequenced material: PBMCs or T cells enriched from blood (not recorded which). The chain's CDR3 is CASSSGTLHYNNEQFF. CDR3 nucleotides: TGTGCCAGCAGCTCGGGGACTCTCCACTACAACAATGAGCAGTTCTTC.